This TCR beta chain was recovered during a study of CD8+CD57+ T cells in acquired aplastic anemia. Study overall: Across the sorted CD4+ and CD8+ cells, DNA amounts averaged about 3 ug. CD4+ reads averaged roughly 11 million in healthy donors.

According to the study, genomic DNA was the template for TCR beta VDJ and CDR3 profiling. In TCRdb, the reads were re-called with MiXCR into one record per CDR3 protein. The sample comprises around 230,000 distinct CDR3 sequences, over 60% of which are singletons, and about 31% rests with the top ten. Study results and limitations: It was found that more than 25 CD8+ CDR3 sequences were shared between patients and controls. Patients and controls were not found to differ significantly in CD8+ Simpson's diversity.

The CDR3 consists of 15 residues. Germline assignment: CDR1 SGHTA and CDR2 FQGNSA. Comments on this clonotype: Its antigen remains unidentified. At one end the junction does not follow the germline gene, possibly because of a read error.

V and J are TRBV7-2 and TRBJ2-7; D not certain. The sequenced sample was sorted CD4+, CD8+, or CD8+CD57+ T cells (not recorded which) from PBMCs. This clonotype originated in a human donor in good health. The CDR3 nucleotides read TGTGCCAGCAGCTTAGAGGCTGTGTTCTCCTACGAGCAGCACTTC. Translated: CASSLEAVFSYEQHF. Full variable domain (outside the CDR3, taken from reference TRBV7-2 and TRBJ2-7): GAGVSQSPSNKVTEKGKDVELRCDPISGHTALYWYRQSLGQGLEFLIYFQGNSAPDKSGLPSDRFSAERTGGSVSTLTIQRTQQEDSAVYLCASSLEAVFSYEQHFGPGTRLTVT.